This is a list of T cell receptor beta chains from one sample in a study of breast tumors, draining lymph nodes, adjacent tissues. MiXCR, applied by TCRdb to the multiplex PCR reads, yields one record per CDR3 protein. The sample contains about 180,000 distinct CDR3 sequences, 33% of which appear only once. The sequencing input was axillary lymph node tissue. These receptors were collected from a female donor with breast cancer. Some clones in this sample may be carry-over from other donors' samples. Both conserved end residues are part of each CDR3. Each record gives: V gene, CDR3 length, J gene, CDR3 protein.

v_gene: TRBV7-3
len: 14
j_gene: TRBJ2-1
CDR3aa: CASSSYQLSGEQFF

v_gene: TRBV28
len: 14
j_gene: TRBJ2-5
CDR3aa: CASNPGGSQETQYF

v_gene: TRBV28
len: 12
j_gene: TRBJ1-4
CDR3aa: CASLGDGEKLFF

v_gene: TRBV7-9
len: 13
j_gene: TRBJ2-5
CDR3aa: CASGPRQEGTQYF

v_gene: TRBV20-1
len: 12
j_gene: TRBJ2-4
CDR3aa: CSAGLAPNIQYF

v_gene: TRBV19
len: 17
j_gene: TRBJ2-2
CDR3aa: CASSPPGRGRNTGELFF

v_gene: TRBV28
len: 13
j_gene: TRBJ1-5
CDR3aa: CANGGVGNQPQHF

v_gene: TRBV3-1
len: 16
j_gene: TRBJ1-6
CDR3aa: CASSQDGDRVDSPLHF

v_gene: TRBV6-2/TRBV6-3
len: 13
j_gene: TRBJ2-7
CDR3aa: CASSYGARREQYF

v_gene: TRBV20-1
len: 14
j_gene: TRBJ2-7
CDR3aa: CSARDPGPGHEQYF

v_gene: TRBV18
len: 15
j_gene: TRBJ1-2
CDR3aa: CASSPLNRASGGYTF

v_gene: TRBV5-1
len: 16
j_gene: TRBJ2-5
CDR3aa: CASSFGQGAPGETQYF

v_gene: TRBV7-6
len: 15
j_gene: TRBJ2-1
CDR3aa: CASSPGQGANNEQFF

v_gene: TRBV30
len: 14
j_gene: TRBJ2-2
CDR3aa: CARAARGNTGELFF

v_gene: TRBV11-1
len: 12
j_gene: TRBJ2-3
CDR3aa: CASSLLFDTQYF

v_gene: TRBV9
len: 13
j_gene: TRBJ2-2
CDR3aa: CASSGQGDRELFF

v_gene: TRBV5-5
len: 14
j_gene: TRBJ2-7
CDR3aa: CASNTGPRGYEQYF

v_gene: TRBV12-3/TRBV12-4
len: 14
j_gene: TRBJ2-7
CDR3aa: CASTLRLEWDEQYF

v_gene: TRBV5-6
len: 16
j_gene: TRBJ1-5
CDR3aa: CASSLSAGERDQPQHF

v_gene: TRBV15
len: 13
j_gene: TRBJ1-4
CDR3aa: CATSRVPSGKLFF

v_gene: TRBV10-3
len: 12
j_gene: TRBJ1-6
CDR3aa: CAISEATEPHHF

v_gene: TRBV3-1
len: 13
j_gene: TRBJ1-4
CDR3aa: CASSQRHGEKLFF

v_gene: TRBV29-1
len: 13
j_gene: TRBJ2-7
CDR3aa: CSVVTGLGYEQYF

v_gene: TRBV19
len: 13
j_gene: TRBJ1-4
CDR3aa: CASSHRGREQLFF

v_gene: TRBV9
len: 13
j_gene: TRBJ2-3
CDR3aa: CASSVWSYNEQYF

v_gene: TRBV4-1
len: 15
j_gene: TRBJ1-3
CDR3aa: CASSQGTGLGNTIYF